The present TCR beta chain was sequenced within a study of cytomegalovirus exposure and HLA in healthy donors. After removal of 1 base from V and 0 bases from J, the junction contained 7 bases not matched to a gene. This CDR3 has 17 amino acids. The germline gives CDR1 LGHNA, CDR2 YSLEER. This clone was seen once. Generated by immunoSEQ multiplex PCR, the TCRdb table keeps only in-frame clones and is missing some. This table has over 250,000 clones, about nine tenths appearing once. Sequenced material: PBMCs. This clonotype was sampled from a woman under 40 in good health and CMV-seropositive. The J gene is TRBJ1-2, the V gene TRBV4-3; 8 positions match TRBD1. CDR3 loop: CASSQGTGPQANYGYTF. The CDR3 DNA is TGCGCCAGCAGCCAAGGGACAGGGCCTCAAGCTAACTATGGCTACACCTTC.